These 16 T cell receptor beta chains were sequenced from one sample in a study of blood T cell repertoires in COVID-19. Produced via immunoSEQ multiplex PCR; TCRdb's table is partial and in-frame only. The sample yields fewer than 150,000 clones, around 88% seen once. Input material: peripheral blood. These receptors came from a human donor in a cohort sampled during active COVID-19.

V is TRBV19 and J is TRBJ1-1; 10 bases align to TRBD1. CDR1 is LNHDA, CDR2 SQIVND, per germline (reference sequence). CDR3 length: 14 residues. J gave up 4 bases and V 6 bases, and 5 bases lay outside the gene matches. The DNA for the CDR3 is TGTGCCAGTAGCACGGACAGGGGGACCACTGAAGCTTTCTTT. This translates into CASSTDRGTTEAFF.

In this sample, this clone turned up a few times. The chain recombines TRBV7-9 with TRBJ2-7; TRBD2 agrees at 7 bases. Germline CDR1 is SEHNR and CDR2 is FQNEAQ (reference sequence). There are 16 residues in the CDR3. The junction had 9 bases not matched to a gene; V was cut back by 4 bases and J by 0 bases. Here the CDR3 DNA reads TGTGCCAGCAGCTCACCTCCAGCGGGGACCTCCTACGAGCAGTACTTC. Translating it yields CASSSPPAGTSYEQYF.

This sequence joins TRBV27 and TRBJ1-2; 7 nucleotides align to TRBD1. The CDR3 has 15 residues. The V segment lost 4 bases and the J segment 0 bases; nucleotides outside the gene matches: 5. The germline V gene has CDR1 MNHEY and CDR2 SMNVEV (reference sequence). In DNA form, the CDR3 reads TGTGCCAGCAGTTCCCCGGGACAGCCTAACTATGGCTACACCTTC. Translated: CASSSPGQPNYGYTF.

The CDR3 reads CASSLVGRGNTEAFF. The CDR3, as DNA: TGTGCCAGCAGCTTAGTGGGCAGGGGGAACACTGAAGCTTTCTTT. V and J are TRBV7-9 and TRBJ1-1, with a possible D match to TRBD1 (6 bases). Trimming took 1 base from V and 1 from J, leaving 10 bases between them. The CDR3 sequence is 15 residues long. Germline values: CDR1 SEHNR, CDR2 FQNEAQ (reference sequence).

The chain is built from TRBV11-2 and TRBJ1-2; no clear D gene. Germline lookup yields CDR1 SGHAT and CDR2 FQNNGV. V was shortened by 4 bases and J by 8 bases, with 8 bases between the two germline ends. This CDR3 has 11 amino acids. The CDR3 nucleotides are TGTGCCAGCAGCTCTAACCGAGGCTACACCTTC. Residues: CASSSNRGYTF. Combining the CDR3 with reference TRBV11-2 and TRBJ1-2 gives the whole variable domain EAGVAQSPRYKIIEKRQSVAFWCNPISGHATLYWYQQILGQGPKLLIQFQNNGVVDDSQLPKDRFSAERLKGVDSTLKIQPAKLEDSAVYLCASSSNRGYTFGSGTRLTVV.

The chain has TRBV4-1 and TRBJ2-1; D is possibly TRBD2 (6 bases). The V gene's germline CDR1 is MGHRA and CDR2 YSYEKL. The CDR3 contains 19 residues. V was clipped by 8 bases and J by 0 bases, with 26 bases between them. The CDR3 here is CASSFGGKNQMSSYNEQFF. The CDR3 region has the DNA TGCGCCAGCTCTTTCGGAGGGAAAAACCAAATGAGCTCCTACAATGAGCAGTTCTTC.

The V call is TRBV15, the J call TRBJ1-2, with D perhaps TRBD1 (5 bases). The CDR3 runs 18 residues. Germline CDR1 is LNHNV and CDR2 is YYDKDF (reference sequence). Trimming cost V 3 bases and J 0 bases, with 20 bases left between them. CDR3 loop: CATSSTVVGGDSNYGYTF. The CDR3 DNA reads TGTGCCACCAGCAGCACCGTCGTCGGGGGGGATTCTAACTATGGCTACACCTTC.

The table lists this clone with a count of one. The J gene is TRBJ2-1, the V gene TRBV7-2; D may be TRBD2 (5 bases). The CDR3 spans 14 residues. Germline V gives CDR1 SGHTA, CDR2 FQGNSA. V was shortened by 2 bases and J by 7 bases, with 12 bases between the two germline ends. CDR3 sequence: CASSLSRGRNEQFF. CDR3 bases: TGTGCCAGCAGCTTATCGCGAGGGCGAAATGAGCAGTTCTTC.

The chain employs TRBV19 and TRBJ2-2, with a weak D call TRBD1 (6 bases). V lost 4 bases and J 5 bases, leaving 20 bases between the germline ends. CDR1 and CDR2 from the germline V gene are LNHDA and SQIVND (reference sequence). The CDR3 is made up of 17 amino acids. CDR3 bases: TGTGCCAGTAGTACTCTCGACAGGTCTCGGCGTACCGGGGAGCTGTTTTTT. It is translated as CASSTLDRSRRTGELFF.

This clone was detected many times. CDR3 amino acids: CASSLVGREDGYTF. CDR3 in DNA: TGCGCCAGCAGCTTGGTGGGCAGGGAGGATGGCTACACCTTC. This chain connects TRBV5-1 to TRBJ1-2; D perhaps matches TRBD1 (5 bases). The CDR3 consists of 14 residues. V dropped 0 bases and J dropped 6 bases, with 12 bases sitting between them. Germline V gives CDR1 SGHRS, CDR2 YFSETQ.

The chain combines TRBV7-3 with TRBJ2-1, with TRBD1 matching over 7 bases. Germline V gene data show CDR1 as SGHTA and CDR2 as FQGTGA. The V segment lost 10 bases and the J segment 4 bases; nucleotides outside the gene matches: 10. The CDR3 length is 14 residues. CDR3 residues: CATKVAGGYNEQFF. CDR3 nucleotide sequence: TGTGCCACCAAGGTGGCAGGGGGTTACAATGAGCAGTTCTTC.

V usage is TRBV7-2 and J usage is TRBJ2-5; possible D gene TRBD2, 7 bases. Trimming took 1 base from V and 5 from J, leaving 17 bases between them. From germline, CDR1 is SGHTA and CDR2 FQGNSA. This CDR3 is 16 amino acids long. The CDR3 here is CASSLGPQGGVETQYF. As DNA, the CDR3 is TGTGCCAGCAGCTTAGGTCCACAGGGAGGGGTGGAGACCCAGTACTTC.

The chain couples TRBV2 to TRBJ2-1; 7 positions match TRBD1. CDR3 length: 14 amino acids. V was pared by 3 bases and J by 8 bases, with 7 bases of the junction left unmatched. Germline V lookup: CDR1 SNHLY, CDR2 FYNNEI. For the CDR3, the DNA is TGTGCCAGCAGTGACCCCGCAGGGGGTGATGAGCAGTTCTTC. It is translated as CASSDPAGGDEQFF.

The CDR3 nucleotides are TGTGCCACTTCACAGGGGGCGTTTGGTTACGACCACTTT. Translating gives CATSQGAFGYDHF. The rearrangement uses TRBV6-5 and TRBJ1-6; TRBD1 matches at 9 bases. There are 13 residues in the CDR3. CDR1 and CDR2 from the germline V gene are MNHEY and SVGAGI. Losses at the gene ends were 10 bases for V and 18 bases for J; bases not matched to a gene: 16.

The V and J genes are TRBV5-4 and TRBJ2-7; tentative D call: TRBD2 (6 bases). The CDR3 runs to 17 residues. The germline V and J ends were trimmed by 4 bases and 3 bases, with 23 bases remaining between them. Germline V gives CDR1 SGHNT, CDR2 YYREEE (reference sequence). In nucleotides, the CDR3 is TGTGCCAGCAGCCCGATGAGGCCGGGGGAAAAAGGCTACGAGCAGTACTTC. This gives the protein CASSPMRPGEKGYEQYF.

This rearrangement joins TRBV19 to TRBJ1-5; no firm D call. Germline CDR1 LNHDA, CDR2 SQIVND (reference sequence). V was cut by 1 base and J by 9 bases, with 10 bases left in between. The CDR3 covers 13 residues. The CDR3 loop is CASSIGGPRPQHF. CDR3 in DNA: TGTGCCAGTAGTATAGGTGGGCCGAGGCCCCAGCATTTT.